One sample yielded the 32 T cell receptor beta chains listed below, sequenced in a study of tumor-infiltrating lymphocytes in oesophageal squamous cell carcinoma. From the PCR reads, TCRdb called clonotypes with MiXCR, one entry per CDR3 protein. The repertoire has more than 15,000 distinct CDR3 sequences, roughly 43% of them found once; the top ten carry roughly 12%. Sequenced sample: normal esophageal tissue next to the tumor. The receptor set was obtained from a male donor with esophageal squamous cell carcinoma.

As regards this clonotype: The junction and the germline gene differ at one end; a read error may be behind it. The V gene is TRBV7-2, the J gene TRBJ2-1, with TRBD2 identical over 12 bases. This CDR3 region has 15 residues. Germline V gene data show CDR1 as SGHTA and CDR2 as FQGNSA. The CDR3 DNA sequence: TGTGCCAGCAGCCTAGCGGGAGGGCACAGGCATGAGCAGTTCTTC. Amino acids: CASSLAGGHRHEQFF. Drawing the rest from reference TRBV7-2 and TRBJ2-1, the complete variable domain is GAGVSQSPSNKVTEKGKDVELRCDPISGHTALYWYRQSLGQGLEFLIYFQGNSAPDKSGLPSDRFSAERTGGSVSTLTIQRTQQEDSAVYLCASSLAGGHRHEQFFGPGTRLTVL.

The chain employs TRBV12-3 or TRBV12-4 and TRBJ2-7; D is ambiguous. The J call is in doubt because the DNA end fits TRBJ2-5 better. This CDR3 comprises 12 residues. The CDR3: CASSLKVETQYF. The CDR3 nucleotides read TGTGCCAGCAGTCTGAAAGTGGAGACCCAGTACTTC.

Points on this clonotype: The CDR3 end shows no conserved phenylalanine or tryptophan, and so a read error is likely. Because the CDR3's place on the DNA is in doubt, the DNA is left out and the CDR3 is given as listed by TCRdb. The chain combines TRBV12-3 or TRBV12-4 with TRBJ2-1. The CDR3 is 15 amino acids long, termini counted. The chain's CDR3 is CASSFSTVDGYTFGS.

The chain employs TRBV28 and TRBJ1-1, with D unclear. Germline-derived CDR1 and CDR2 are MDHEN and SYDVKM. The CDR3 length is 12 residues. V shed 8 bases and J shed 10 bases, with 17 bases lying between them. Here the CDR3 DNA reads TGTGCCAGCCCTTATGGGATTTGTGTAGCTTTCTTT. This encodes CASPYGICVAFF.

The rearrangement links TRBV7-3 to TRBJ2-5; D tentatively fits TRBD1 or TRBD2 (7 bases each). The last part of the DNA fits TRBJ2-7 better; the J call may be wrong. CDR1 is SGHTA and CDR2 is FQGTGA in the germline V gene. The CDR3 has 13 residues. The CDR3 reads CASSLRGGYEQYF. The CDR3 DNA follows: TGTGCCAGCAGCCTCAGGGGGGGATACGAGCAGTACTTC.

This clonotype is deemed medium-sized. The V gene is TRBV7-8, the J gene TRBJ2-7; maybe TRBD1 (5 bases). The CDR3 length is 13 residues. CDR1 and CDR2 (germline): SGHVS, FQNEAQ. With 1 base removed from V and 3 bases from J, the gap between germline ends came to 7 bases. As DNA, the CDR3 is TGTGCCAGCAGCTTAGGACAGCACTACGAGCAGTACTTC. Its translation is CASSLGQHYEQYF.

With regard to this clonotype: Because the CDR3's place on the DNA is in doubt, the DNA is left out and the CDR3 is given as listed by TCRdb. The chain has TRBV24-1 and TRBJ2-6; TRBD2, the table's D call, was not compared with the DNA. The CDR3 length equals 15 residues, ends included. Germline V CDR1 and CDR2: KGHDR, SFDVKD. CDR3 amino acids: CATSDRGGLWLHLRF.

Concerning this clonotype: A much bigger clone sits one base away, suggesting this may be a read error. The rearrangement joins TRBV5-4 to TRBJ1-1, with D hard to call. Germline CDR1 reads SGHNT; CDR2 reads YYREEE (reference sequence). This CDR3 region has 14 residues. In DNA form, the CDR3 reads TGCGCCAGCAGCATGGGCGGGGTCAACACTGAAGCTTTCTTT. Amino acid sequence: CASSMGGVNTEAFF.

The chain employs TRBV7-2 and TRBJ2-1; 7 nucleotides agree with TRBD1. The V and J ends lost 5 bases and 6 bases, in that order; junction bases with no gene match: 10. Germline V lookup: CDR1 SGHTA, CDR2 FQGNSA. CDR3 length: 15 amino acids. In DNA form, the CDR3 reads TGTGCCAGCAGCGGCGCCGGGACAGTAGGCAATGAGCAGTTCTTC. Its translation: CASSGAGTVGNEQFF.

This clonotype is medium-sized within its sample. DNA of the CDR3: TGTGCCAGCCTTTGGACAGGGCCTTACAATGAGCAGTACTTC. As protein: CASLWTGPYNEQYF. The chain joins TRBV7-9 to TRBJ2-7, with 8 bases that match TRBD1. The CDR3 loop spans 14 amino acids. Germline CDR1 SEHNR, CDR2 FQNEAQ (reference sequence). V was clipped by 8 bases and J by 7 bases; unmatched bases: 13. Full variable domain (missing parts from reference TRBV7-9 and TRBJ2-7): DTGVSQNPRHKITKRGQNVTFRCDPISEHNRLYWYRQTLGQGPEFLTYFQNEAQLEKSRLLSDRFSAERPKGSFSTLEIQRTEQGDSAMYLCASLWTGPYNEQYFGPGTRLTVT.

As concerns this clonotype: This CDR3 fails to terminate in the conserved phenylalanine or tryptophan, so it likely reflects a read error. The DNA is omitted, as the CDR3 cannot be located on it reliably, and the CDR3 follows TCRdb's listing. The V gene is TRBV28, the J gene TRBJ2-5; TRBD1 was called by the table and not checked on the DNA. Both ends counted, the CDR3 spans 8 residues. Germline V CDR1 and CDR2: MDHEN, SYDVKM. This CDR3 is CASSHLGQ.

This clonotype was seen a handful of times. The chain has TRBV5-4 and TRBJ1-3, with D perhaps TRBD1 (6 bases). The V and J ends lost 4 bases and 4 bases respectively, with 15 bases between them. The CDR3 is 15 amino acids. Germline V gene lookup returns CDR1 SGHNT and CDR2 YYREEE (reference sequence). Here the CDR3 DNA reads TGTGCCAGCAGCAGAGATAGGGGGTCCGGAAACACCATATATTTT. Amino acid sequence: CASSRDRGSGNTIYF.

By frequency in the sample, this clonotype is medium-sized. This chain connects TRBV7-3 to TRBJ2-7, with D unresolved. V was clipped by 5 bases and J by 2 bases, with 13 bases between them. The CDR3 has 14 amino acids. Germline loops: CDR1 SGHTA, CDR2 FQGTGA. The CDR3 region has the DNA TGTGCCAGCAGCCTCGGGTCGGAAACCTACGAGCAGTACTTC. Its translation is CASSLGSETYEQYF.

V usage is TRBV10-2 and J usage is TRBJ2-3, with D possibly TRBD2 on 5 matching bases. Trimming shortened V by 3 bases and J by 3 bases, and 16 bases separated the two germline ends. The CDR3 has 16 residues. The germline gives CDR1 WSHSY, CDR2 SAAADI. CDR3 bases: TGCGCCAGCAGTGACCTTCACGGGATCTCGACAGATACGCAGTATTTT. It is translated as CASSDLHGISTDTQYF.

Concerning this clonotype itself: Given the absence of the conserved phenylalanine or tryptophan at the CDR3 end, a read error is likely. Because the CDR3's place on the DNA is in doubt, the DNA is left out and the CDR3 is given as listed by TCRdb. The chain carries TRBV7-9 and TRBJ2-4; the DNA was not used to check the table's D call, TRBD2. Germline-derived CDR1 and CDR2 are SEHNR and FQNEAQ (reference sequence). The length of the CDR3 is 12 amino acids, counting both ends. The CDR3 sequence is CASSFDWDSESS.

The rearrangement links TRBV12-3 or TRBV12-4 to TRBJ1-1, with a possible D match to TRBD1 (6 bases). The CDR3 totals 14 residues. V gave up 6 bases and J gave up 1 base, with 12 bases separating them. CDR3 in amino acids: CASSTGHSNTEAFF. Written as DNA, the CDR3 is TGTGCCAGCAGCACGGGACACTCGAACACTGAAGCTTTCTTT.

This clonotype has only a few counts. CDR3 nucleotide sequence: TGTGCCAGCAGCTTAGGACTGTTAGATACGCAGTATTTT. It codes for CASSLGLLDTQYF. The chain links TRBV11-2 to TRBJ2-3; no clear D. Germline V CDR1 and CDR2: SGHAT, FQNNGV. Trimming took off 1 base at V and 5 bases at J, with 7 bases between the two ends. This CDR3 is built from 13 residues.

V and J are TRBV7-2 and TRBJ1-2; TRBD1 aligns across 8 bases. V was clipped by 3 bases and J by 6 bases; unmatched bases: 3. Per the germline V gene, CDR1 is SGHTA and CDR2 is FQGNSA. This CDR3 is built from 13 residues. The CDR3 protein is CASSFGRGHGYTF. In DNA, the CDR3 is TGTGCCAGCAGCTTCGGCAGGGGGCATGGCTACACCTTC. The full variable domain, in which reference TRBV7-2 and TRBJ1-2 provide the parts outside the CDR3, is GAGVSQSPSNKVTEKGKDVELRCDPISGHTALYWYRQSLGQGLEFLIYFQGNSAPDKSGLPSDRFSAERTGGSVSTLTIQRTQQEDSAVYLCASSFGRGHGYTFGSGTRLTVV.

The CDR3 DNA is TGTGCCAGCAGTTACTCGAATATAGCGGGAGGAGGGGCCGGGGAGCTGTTTTTT. It is translated as CASSYSNIAGGGAGELFF. The chain has TRBV6-5 and TRBJ2-2, with 10 positions matching TRBD2. Germline CDR1 MNHEY, CDR2 SVGAGI. The CDR3 runs 18 residues. J was trimmed by 6 bases and V by 0 bases; bases with no gene match: 10.

A few counts support this clonotype. The chain recombines TRBV7-2 with TRBJ2-2, with TRBD1 matching over 11 bases. The trim removed 5 bases at V and 6 bases at J, leaving 2 bases unmatched. This CDR3 region has 14 residues. Per the germline V gene, CDR1 is SGHTA and CDR2 is FQGNSA. DNA for the CDR3: TGTGCCAGCAGCCTGGGACAGGGGGCCGGGGAGCTGTTTTTT. Protein: CASSLGQGAGELFF.

This clonotype came up many times. The rearrangement links TRBV6-6 to TRBJ2-7, with 10 bases that match TRBD1. Germline trimming cut 0 bases from V and 7 bases from J; bases unmatched to any gene: 24. Germline V lookup: CDR1 MNHNY, CDR2 SVGAGI (reference sequence). This CDR3 is 21 amino acids long. For the CDR3, the DNA is TGTGCCAGCAGTTACTCGATACTAGGGACAGGGGCTCTACAGTTGGGCAATGAGCAGTACTTC. It is translated as CASSYSILGTGALQLGNEQYF.

This clonotype was found many times. This chain uses TRBV6-1 with TRBJ1-1; D gene uncertain. Germline V gene sequence: CDR1 MNHNS, CDR2 SASEGT. V was clipped by 5 bases and J by 4 bases, with 5 bases between them. CDR3 size: 11 residues. The CDR3 DNA reads as TGTGCCAGCAGTCGGGGCACTGAAGCTTTCTTT. This codes for CASSRGTEAFF.

A note on this clonotype: Since the CDR3 does not end with the conserved phenylalanine or tryptophan, this likely comes from a read error. The limits of the CDR3 on the DNA are not certain, so only TCRdb's listed CDR3 is given. The CDR3 loop is CASSRGRAPLHFGN. The V gene is TRBV6-1, the J gene TRBJ2-5; TRBD1 is the table's D call and was not checked against the DNA. CDR1 and CDR2 from the germline V gene are MNHNS and SASEGT. The CDR3 extends over 14 residues, inclusive of both ends.

V usage is TRBV7-3 and J usage is TRBJ2-1; TRBD2 is a possible D gene (5 bases). There are 13 residues in the CDR3. CDR1 and CDR2 (germline): SGHTA, FQGTGA. Trimming pared 1 base from V and 9 bases from J, leaving 10 bases between. CDR3 sequence (DNA): TGTGCCAGCAGCTTAATAGGCACTAGTGAGCAGTTCTTC. Amino acids: CASSLIGTSEQFF.

This clonotype was detected ten times or more. The chain links TRBV6-1 to TRBJ2-1; 10 nucleotides line up with TRBD1. The DNA end is more similar to TRBJ2-7, so the J call may be wrong. Germline CDR1 MNHNS, CDR2 SASEGT. This CDR3 region has 14 residues. The CDR3 nucleotides are TGTGCCAGCAGTGAAAACCGGGACAGGGGCGAGCAGTACTTC. Amino acids: CASSENRDRGEQYF.

The V gene is TRBV6-2 or TRBV6-3, the J gene TRBJ2-5; the D gene is possibly TRBD2 (6 bases). The J call may be in error: the DNA end matches TRBJ2-1 better. The CDR3 consists of 14 residues. Germline assignment: CDR1 MNHEY and CDR2 SVGEGT. CDR3 coding DNA: TGTGCCAGCAGTTACGGAGGGGTAGTCAATGAGCAGTTCTTC. It specifies CASSYGGVVNEQFF.

Only a few counts were recorded for this clonotype. J is TRBJ2-1 and V is TRBV5-1; 8 bases line up with TRBD2. The J call may not be correct, given that the DNA end is closer to TRBJ2-7. The CDR3 has 14 residues. The germline CDR1 and CDR2 sequences are SGHRS and YFSETQ. CDR3 in amino acids: CASESAGVPYEQYF. CDR3 coding DNA: TGCGCCAGCGAGTCAGCGGGAGTTCCCTACGAGCAGTACTTC.

This clonotype was seen repeatedly, ten times or more. The chain combines TRBV6-1 with TRBJ2-7; no firm D call. CDR3 length equals 11 residues. Trimming left V 7 bases short and J 5 bases short, with 9 bases between. Germline values: CDR1 MNHNS, CDR2 SASEGT. Written as DNA, the CDR3 is TGTGCCAGCAAGGCCTTTGACGAGCAGTACTTC. This sequence encodes CASKAFDEQYF.

This clonotype appeared many times. The rearrangement joins TRBV6-1 to TRBJ1-5; D possibly corresponds to TRBD1 (6 bases). Deletions cut 5 bases from V and 3 bases from J, with 11 bases between. This CDR3 is 14 amino acids long. CDR1 is MNHNS and CDR2 is SASEGT in the germline V gene. The DNA for the CDR3 is TGTGCCAGCAGTACCCGACAGGACAATCAGCCCCAGCATTTT. This translates into CASSTRQDNQPQHF.

A note on this clonotype: This may be a read error, as it is one base from a much larger clone. This CDR3 fails to terminate in the conserved phenylalanine or tryptophan, so it likely reflects a read error. No DNA is shown, since the ends of the CDR3 on it are uncertain; the CDR3 is the one TCRdb lists. This chain links TRBV6-1 with TRBJ1-1; the table's D call of TRBD1 was not tested on the DNA. The CDR3 has 16 residues if both end residues are counted. Germline lookup yields CDR1 MNHNS and CDR2 SASEGT. CDR3 sequence reads: CASSPGIPKRPSTSAQ.

The chain couples TRBV11-2 to TRBJ1-2, with a tentative D call TRBD1 (5 bases). The CDR3 has 12 residues. With 0 bases removed from V and 11 bases from J, the gap between germline ends came to 10 bases. Germline CDR1 SGHAT, CDR2 FQNNGV. This CDR3 reads CASSLEGGDYTF. In DNA form, the CDR3 reads TGTGCCAGCAGCTTAGAGGGAGGGGATTACACCTTC.

This clonotype was seen many times. An end of the junction differs from the germline gene, which may be a read error. The rearrangement links TRBV7-7 to TRBJ2-2, with 7 bases lining up with TRBD2. This CDR3 has 15 amino acids. Germline V gene sequence: CDR1 SSHAT, CDR2 FNYEAQ (reference sequence). The CDR3 sequence is CASSLGGGNTGELFF. CDR3 nucleotide sequence: TGTGCTAGCAGCTTGGGCGGGGGGAACACCGGGGAGCTGTTTTTT.